A selection of T cell receptor beta chains follows, all from one sample in a study of OX40 agonist ivuxolimab in advanced cancers. Generated by immunoSEQ multiplex PCR, the TCRdb table keeps only in-frame clones and is missing some. Here the sample spans over 25,000 clones, about 81% being singletons. The input for sequencing was CD4+ or CD8+ T cells sorted from blood, taken in a trial of the OX40 agonist ivuxolimab. Every receptor here comes from an adult with an advanced solid tumor such as melanoma, head and neck, liver or kidney cancer. CDR3s include the opening cysteine and the closing phenylalanine or tryptophan. A D gene is named only where the DNA matches it firmly. A row's size may be missing; if present it is once, few, many or a size class.

clone size | J gene | V gene | D gene | CDR3 protein | CDR3 DNA
- | TRBJ2-3 | TRBV5-1 | - | CASKYGRVEEGTDTQYF | TGCGCCAGCAAGTATGGCAGGGTGGAAGAGGGCACAGATACGCAGTATTTT
- | TRBJ1-1 | TRBV19 | TRBD1 | CASSIDRVDTEAFF | TGTGCCAGTAGTATTGACAGGGTGGACACTGAAGCTTTCTTT
- | TRBJ1-2 | TRBV4-2 | - | CASSQDENSYYGYTF | TGTGCCAGCAGCCAAGATGAAAACAGCTACTATGGCTACACCTTC
- | TRBJ1-2 | TRBV4-1 | TRBD1 | CASSQDPRTGSGYTF | TGCGCCAGCAGCCAAGATCCCAGGACAGGGAGTGGCTACACCTTC
- | TRBJ1-4 | TRBV30 | - | CAWSVGEKLFF | TGTGCCTGGAGTGTGGGTGAAAAACTGTTTTTT
- | TRBJ1-6 | TRBV7-9 | - | CASSPRTTWGSPLHF | TGTGCCAGCAGCCCCAGGACTACTTGGGGGTCACCCCTCCACTTT
- | TRBJ1-2 | TRBV29-1 | - | CSVGGGRYYGYTF | TGCAGCGTTGGTGGGGGGCGCTACTATGGCTACACCTTC
- | TRBJ1-2 | TRBV13 | TRBD1 | CASSSGTANYGYTF | TGTGCCAGCAGCTCCGGGACAGCTAACTATGGCTACACCTTC
- | TRBJ1-2 | TRBV19 | - | CATRGLDYGYTF | TGTGCCACCAGGGGCCTTGACTATGGCTACACCTTC
- | TRBJ1-2 | TRBV27 | - | CASSRGGNHYGYTF | TGTGCCAGCAGTAGGGGAGGGAATCACTATGGCTACACCTTC
- | TRBJ2-2 | TRBV28 | - | CASSLGRGELFF | TGTGCCAGCAGTTTGGGGAGGGGGGAGCTGTTTTTT
- | TRBJ2-3 | TRBV4-1 | TRBD2 | CASSQELAGFTDTQYF | TGCGCCAGCAGCCAAGAACTAGCGGGGTTCACAGATACGCAGTATTTT
- | TRBJ2-1 | TRBV28 | - | CASSFGNNEQFF | TGTGCCAGCAGTTTCGGGAACAATGAGCAGTTCTTC
once | TRBJ2-2 | TRBV5-6 | - | CASSGIQGEGTGELFF | TGTGCCAGCAGCGGCATACAGGGAGAGGGAACCGGGGAGCTGTTTTTT
- | TRBJ2-1 | TRBV4-1 | - | CASSLHEGVHEQFF | TGCGCCAGCAGCCTACACGAAGGGGTCCATGAGCAGTTCTTC
- | TRBJ1-1 | TRBV27 | TRBD1 | CASSSDRGETEAFF | TGTGCCAGCAGTTCGGACAGGGGAGAGACTGAAGCTTTCTTT
- | TRBJ2-7 | TRBV9 | - | CASSRGETEQYF | TGTGCCAGCAGCAGAGGGGAGACTGAGCAGTACTTC
- | TRBJ2-6 | TRBV7-9 | TRBD1 | CASSPQSGQSPSGANVLTF | TGTGCCAGCAGCCCCCAATCGGGACAGTCTCCCTCTGGGGCCAACGTCCTGACTTTC
- | TRBJ1-1 | TRBV5-4 | TRBD1 | CASSLGDSLNTEAFF | TGTGCCAGCAGCTTGGGGGACAGTTTGAACACTGAAGCTTTCTTT
- | TRBJ1-3 | TRBV7-8 | - | CASSLRGVDSGNTIYF | TGTGCCAGCAGCTTAAGAGGGGTTGACTCTGGAAACACCATATATTTT
- | TRBJ1-1 | TRBV19 | - | CASRSGLREAFF | TGTGCCAGTAGAAGCGGACTCAGGGAAGCTTTCTTT
- | TRBJ1-6 | TRBV27 | TRBD1 | CASSLLQGNSPLHF | TGTGCCAGCAGTCTCCTACAGGGGAATTCACCCCTCCACTTT
- | TRBJ1-4 | TRBV4-1 | TRBD1 | CASSQELQGADEKLFF | TGCGCCAGCAGCCAAGAATTACAGGGGGCGGACGAAAAACTGTTTTTT
- | TRBJ1-1 | TRBV28 | - | CASTPPGNTEAFF | TGTGCCAGCACCCCCCCAGGGAACACTGAAGCTTTCTTT
- | TRBJ1-5 | TRBV9 | - | CASSVDGTSNQPQHF | TGTGCCAGCAGCGTAGATGGGACATCAAATCAGCCCCAGCATTTT
- | TRBJ2-1 | TRBV9 | - | CASSLEGGAFNEQFF | TGTGCCAGCAGCCTCGAAGGCGGGGCTTTTAATGAGCAGTTCTTC
few | TRBJ2-3 | TRBV4-1 | - | CASSLFGSSSDTQYF | TGCGCCAGCAGTTTATTCGGCAGTAGCTCAGATACGCAGTATTTT
- | TRBJ2-7 | TRBV7-6 | - | CASSHTGQGTYEQCF | TGTGCCAGCAGCCATACCGGGCAGGGGACCTACGAGCAGTGCTTC
- | TRBJ2-1 | TRBV15 | - | CAAKPGLAYNEQFF | TGTGCCGCCAAACCCGGGCTCGCCTACAATGAGCAGTTCTTC
once | TRBJ2-7 | TRBV5-6 | - | CASSPGTREQYF | TGTGCCAGCAGCCCCGGGACAAGGGAGCAGTACTTC
- | TRBJ1-3 | TRBV7-9 | - | CASRVGNTIYF | TGTGCCAGCAGGGTTGGAAACACCATATATTTT
- | TRBJ2-1 | TRBV11-2 | TRBD2 | CASSLGASGGARQFF | TGTGCCAGCAGCTTAGGAGCTAGCGGGGGGGCGCGACAGTTCTTC
- | TRBJ1-6 | TRBV4-3 | TRBD1 | CASSTRQGLTDSPLHF | TGCGCCAGCAGCACGCGACAGGGATTAACGGATTCACCCCTCCACTTT
- | TRBJ2-7 | TRBV5-6 | - | CASSSTWGEQYF | TGTGCCAGCAGCTCTACATGGGGCGAGCAGTACTTC
- | TRBJ2-1 | TRBV5-4 | - | CASSRSAERRIPNEQFF | TGTGCCAGCAGCCGATCGGCGGAGCGGAGGATCCCCAATGAGCAGTTCTTC
few | TRBJ1-5 | TRBV5-4 | TRBD1 | CASSPGTGVQPQHF | TGTGCCAGCAGCCCCGGGACAGGGGTTCAGCCCCAGCATTTT
- | TRBJ2-1 | TRBV2 | - | CASSEGLVVFDEQFF | TGTGCCAGCAGTGAAGGGTTAGTAGTTTTCGATGAGCAGTTCTTC
- | TRBJ2-7 | TRBV27 | - | CASRGSHEQYF | TGTGCCAGCAGAGGGAGCCACGAGCAGTACTTC
- | TRBJ1-4 | TRBV2 | - | CASSWDTANEKLFF | TGTGCCAGCAGCTGGGACACCGCTAATGAAAAACTGTTTTTT
- | TRBJ1-4 | TRBV7-2 | - | CASSLYPPGSNEKLFF | TGTGCCAGCAGCTTATACCCCCCGGGGAGTAATGAAAAACTGTTTTTT
few | TRBJ1-1 | TRBV6-6 | - | CASSGRFGMNTEAFF | TGTGCCAGCAGTGGACGTTTTGGCATGAACACTGAAGCTTTCTTT
- | TRBJ2-7 | TRBV7-2 | - | CASSLVQDAPYEQYF | TGTGCCAGCAGCTTAGTACAGGACGCCCCCTACGAGCAGTACTTC
- | TRBJ2-7 | TRBV6-6 | - | CASSYYPSDEQYF | TGTGCCAGCAGTTACTACCCTAGCGACGAGCAGTACTTC
- | TRBJ2-7 | TRBV20-1 | - | CNARPGNEQYF | TGCAATGCCCGACCGGGGAACGAGCAGTACTTC
- | TRBJ2-1 | TRBV6-5 | TRBD2 | CASSYSMGGAYNEQFF | TGTGCCAGCAGTTACTCGATGGGGGGGGCCTACAATGAGCAGTTCTTC
- | TRBJ1-2 | TRBV27 | TRBD1 | CASSPSEGGDYGYTF | TGTGCCAGCAGTCCCTCCGAAGGGGGCGACTATGGCTACACCTTC
- | TRBJ1-1 | TRBV30 | - | CACLGQFMNTEAFF | TGTGCCTGTTTGGGGCAATTTATGAACACTGAAGCTTTCTTT
- | TRBJ1-2 | TRBV13 | - | CASSLADVFGYTF | TGTGCCAGCAGCCTCGCCGATGTGTTCGGCTACACCTTC